Here is one T cell receptor beta chain with its context. The data belong to a study of blood T cell repertoires in COVID-19. Overall study: The samples span acute and convalescent COVID-19 from the United States, Italy and Spain.

Clones were sequenced by immunoSEQ multiplex PCR, and TCRdb holds only the in-frame ones, with some missing. Among approximately 230,000 clones, approximately 84% were seen once, and the ten largest hold about 1.7%. Germline CDR1 is LGHNA and CDR2 is YNFKEQ. J lost 10 bases, V lost 4 bases, and 6 bases had no gene match. CDR3 size: 12 residues. The V gene is TRBV4-2, the J gene TRBJ1-2; 7 nucleotides align to TRBD1. The source material was PBMCs or T cells enriched from blood (not recorded which). The clonotype was recovered from a man aged 35 to 55 who had recovered from COVID-19. The CDR3 region has the DNA TGTGCCAGCAGCCTCCTGGGACAGACCTACACCTTC. It encodes CASSLLGQTYTF.